The T cell receptor beta chain described here comes from a study of monozygotic twins with cystic fibrosis. Using immunoSEQ multiplex PCR, the repertoire was profiled, and TCRdb retains in-frame clones only, with some absent. The sample consists of around 23,000 clones, about 91% of them appearing once. The CDR3 extends over 14 amino acids. Germline CDR1 is MNHNY and CDR2 is SVGAGI (reference sequence). Between the trimmed V and J ends, which lost 7 bases and 0 bases, there was a span of 10 bases. This receptor was taken from a girl aged 2 to 10 with cystic fibrosis. The material sequenced was blood. The genes are TRBV6-6 and TRBJ1-3; D is uncertain. For the CDR3, the DNA is TGTGCCAGCATCCTAGCCGTCTCTGGAAACACCATATATTTT. Translating it yields CASILAVSGNTIYF.